The 28 T cell receptor beta chains below were found in one sample sequenced in a study of low-dose radiotherapy and immunotherapy resistance in tumors. The time point here: after trial treatment. Treatment given: LDRT plus nivolumab, ipilimumab, low-dose cyclophosphamide and aspirin (RACIN trial). TRAV- and TRBV-specific primers, spanning alpha and beta chains, primed first-strand cDNA. TCR amplification involved approximately 20 PCR cycles with a constant-region primer and V-primer adapter. TCRdb reprocessed the reads via MiXCR and lists one record per CDR3 protein. In the table there are about 91,000 distinct CDR3 sequences, roughly 20% of which are singletons. Sequenced material: PBMCs, taken after low-dose radiotherapy plus immunotherapy. These receptors were obtained from a female donor with ovarian cancer.

This clonotype was observed a few times. The J gene is TRBJ2-5, the V gene TRBV19; weak D call: TRBD2 (7 bases). Trimming left V 5 bases short and J 6 bases short, with 16 bases between. Germline CDR1 reads LNHDA; CDR2 reads SQIVND (reference sequence). CDR3 length: 14 residues. In DNA, the CDR3 is TGTGCCAGTAGTCCCGGGGGGCGAGGCAAGACCCAGTACTTC. As protein: CASSPGGRGKTQYF.

This clonotype was detected many times. V and J are TRBV7-2 and TRBJ1-5, with 7 bases matching TRBD1. Trimming removed 5 bases from V and 7 bases from J; junction bases left unmatched: 8. CDR1 and CDR2 from the germline V gene are SGHTA and FQGNSA. This CDR3 spans 14 amino acids. The CDR3 region is CASSRRQGGQPQHF. The CDR3 region has the DNA TGTGCCAGCAGCCGTCGACAGGGAGGCCAGCCCCAGCATTTT.

About this clonotype itself: This likely stems from a read error, as it lies one base from a far larger clone. CDR3 sequence (DNA): TGCGCCAGCGGCCCGGGACTAGCGGGAGGCTACGAGCAGTACTTC. Translation: CASGPGLAGGYEQYF. The chain is built from TRBV4-1 and TRBJ2-7; 15 bases align to TRBD2. J gave up 3 bases and V 8 bases, and 5 bases lay outside the gene matches. Germline V gives CDR1 MGHRA, CDR2 YSYEKL. The length of the CDR3 is 15 residues.

This clonotype was counted ten times or more. The rearrangement uses TRBV18 and TRBJ2-6, with 11 bases that match TRBD1. The CDR3 is 18 residues long. Germline CDR1 KGHSH, CDR2 LQKENI. Trimming at V came to 5 bases and at J to 0 bases, leaving 6 bases not matched to a gene. CDR3 sequence: CASSGTGTGGSGANVLTF. CDR3 nucleotide sequence: TGTGCCAGCTCAGGAACCGGGACAGGGGGCTCTGGGGCCAACGTCCTGACTTTC.

This clonotype came up many times. The V call is TRBV5-1, the J call TRBJ2-2, with 12 bases that match TRBD1. V lost 4 bases, J lost 5 bases, and 6 bases stayed unmatched. The germline V gene encodes CDR1 SGHRS and CDR2 YFSETQ. The CDR3 runs 16 residues. CDR3 region: CASSRGQGARTGELFF. The CDR3 bases are TGCGCCAGCAGCCGGGGACAGGGGGCGCGTACCGGGGAGCTGTTTTTT.

The chain combines TRBV24-1 with TRBJ2-1; 8 positions match TRBD2. V was pared by 4 bases and J by 3 bases, with 7 bases of the junction left unmatched. The CDR3 has 16 amino acids. Germline V CDR1 and CDR2: KGHDR, SFDVKD. CDR3 coding DNA: TGTGCCACCAGTGACCCGAGAGCGGGAGTCTACAATGAGCAGTTCTTC. Translation gives CATSDPRAGVYNEQFF.

The chain carries TRBV6-2 or TRBV6-3 and TRBJ2-2, with 7 nucleotides matching TRBD1. The trim removed 6 bases at V and 7 bases at J, leaving 2 bases unmatched. The CDR3 covers 12 residues. Germline loops: CDR1 MNHEY, CDR2 SVGEGT. CDR3 amino acids: CASRRQGGELFF. In nucleotides, the CDR3 is TGTGCCAGCAGGAGACAGGGCGGGGAGCTGTTTTTT.

This clonotype was observed at least ten times. J is TRBJ2-5 and V is TRBV4-1; D gene unclear. Germline CDR1 and CDR2: MGHRA and YSYEKL. The CDR3 length is 12 residues. V lost 3 bases and J lost 4, with 6 bases in between. CDR3 coding DNA: TGCGCCAGCAGCCATTCGGGAGAGACCCAGTACTTC. It specifies CASSHSGETQYF.

This clonotype was seen once. A read error likely explains this, since a far larger clone differs by one base. V and J are TRBV19 and TRBJ2-7; D is perhaps TRBD2 (5 bases). Germline V gene sequence: CDR1 LNHDA, CDR2 SQIVND (reference sequence). The CDR3 runs 17 residues. Trimming pared 4 bases from V and 7 bases from J, leaving 26 bases between. The CDR3 region has the DNA TGTGCCAGTAGTAAAGCCCCGGGGAGCGCCTCCTACAATGAGCAGTACTTC. Protein sequence: CASSKAPGSASYNEQYF.

This clonotype was counted ten times or more. This rearrangement joins TRBV15 to TRBJ1-6; 8 bases fit TRBD1. Per the germline V gene, CDR1 is LNHNV and CDR2 is YYDKDF (reference sequence). J gave up 0 bases and V 3 bases, and 13 bases lay outside the gene matches. This CDR3 has 20 residues. The CDR3 region is CATSRDRVKTAYSYNSPLHF. For the CDR3, the DNA is TGTGCCACCAGCAGGGACAGGGTGAAGACCGCGTACTCCTATAATTCACCCCTCCACTTT.

At least ten counts were recorded for this clonotype. The chain couples TRBV6-2 or TRBV6-3 to TRBJ2-1; weak D call: TRBD1 (6 bases). This CDR3 has 18 amino acids. V lost 6 bases and J 3 bases, leaving 24 bases between the germline ends. Germline V gene sequence: CDR1 MNHEY, CDR2 SVGEGT. The CDR3 DNA reads as TGTGCCAGCAGATCAGTCCTAGATCGGACAGAAATCTACAATGAGCAGTTCTTC. Its protein is CASRSVLDRTEIYNEQFF.

This clonotype was detected a few times. Possible read error: a much larger clone is one base away. The chain employs TRBV24-1 and TRBJ2-1, with D maybe TRBD1 (6 bases). The germline gives CDR1 KGHDR, CDR2 SFDVKD. This CDR3 spans 13 amino acids. Trimming shortened V by 6 bases and J by 11 bases, and 16 bases separated the two germline ends. CDR3 DNA sequence: TGTGCCACCAGTAGGTCAGGGGCTATTAAGCAGTTCTTC. It codes for CATSRSGAIKQFF.

Concerning this clonotype itself: This likely reflects a read error, since a far larger clone is one base away. This chain joins TRBV24-1 and TRBJ2-7; D possibly uses TRBD1 or TRBD2 (6 bases each). This CDR3 region has 15 residues. Germline-derived CDR1 and CDR2 are KGHDR and SFDVKD. The CDR3 sequence is CASSRTNGGLYEQYF. CDR3 coding DNA: TGTGCCAGCAGTCGGACTAACGGGGGCCTCTACGAGCAGTACTTC.

The chain is built from TRBV2 and TRBJ1-2, with TRBD1 matching 10 bases. Germline V gene data show CDR1 as SNHLY and CDR2 as FYNNEI. V lost 6 bases and J lost 4; bases outside the gene matches: 11. CDR3 length: 16 residues. CDR3 sequence (DNA): TGTGCCAGCAGCATAGACAGGGGGCGCGTAAGCTATGGCTACACCTTC. This codes for CASSIDRGRVSYGYTF.

This clonotype occurred many times. This sequence joins TRBV12-3 or TRBV12-4 and TRBJ2-1; 13 bases fit TRBD2. J gave up 6 bases and V 3 bases, and 17 bases lay outside the gene matches. The CDR3 length is 20 residues. The CDR3 nucleotides read TGTGCCAGCAGTTTTGTAACAGGATGGACTAGCGGGAGTGGAGGCAATGAGCAGTTCTTC. Amino acid sequence: CASSFVTGWTSGSGGNEQFF.

A word on this clonotype: A far bigger clonotype differs at one base, so this is likely a read error. The CDR3 here is CASSLIGASGNEQYF. The CDR3 coding sequence is TGTGCCAGCAGTTTAATCGGGGCTTCTGGCAATGAGCAGTACTTC. The chain uses TRBV28 and TRBJ2-5; the D call may be TRBD1 or TRBD2 (5 bases each). V lost 2 bases, J lost 11 bases, and 21 bases lay in between. CDR3 length equals 15 residues. CDR1 MDHEN and CDR2 SYDVKM come from the germline V gene.

This sequence joins TRBV2 and TRBJ2-1, with a weak D call TRBD2 (7 bases). The length of the CDR3 is 15 residues. Per the germline V gene, CDR1 is SNHLY and CDR2 is FYNNEI. The V gene lost 3 bases and the J gene lost 3 bases, with 12 bases spanning the gap. DNA for the CDR3: TGTGCCAGCAGTGATGGGGGGGGGCTCTACAATGAGCAGTTCTTC. This codes for CASSDGGGLYNEQFF.

This clonotype was recorded at least ten times. The chain is built from TRBV6-6 and TRBJ2-1, with no clear D. The CDR3 runs to 17 residues. Per the germline V gene, CDR1 is MNHNY and CDR2 is SVGAGI (reference sequence). With 4 bases removed from V and 3 bases from J, the gap between germline ends came to 19 bases. As DNA, the CDR3 is TGTGCCAGCAGTTCCAAACACTCTGATTCGTACTACAATGAGCAGTTCTTC. Protein product: CASSSKHSDSYYNEQFF.

Notes on this clonotype: This may stem from a read error, because a much larger clone lies one nucleotide away. Without the conserved terminal phenylalanine or tryptophan, this CDR3 likely stems from a read error. The genes are TRBV7-9 and TRBJ2-6; D unresolved. Germline V CDR1 and CDR2: SEHNR, FQNEAQ (reference sequence). The CDR3 has 14 amino acids. V was pared by 10 bases and J by 5 bases, with 15 bases between. The CDR3 protein is CAIQDGYRANVLTL. The CDR3 DNA sequence: TGTGCCATTCAGGATGGGTATCGGGCCAACGTCCTGACTTTA.

Many counts were recorded for this clonotype. The chain employs TRBV5-4 and TRBJ2-1; D ambiguous. The CDR3 covers 15 residues. The V and J ends lost 2 bases and 1 base respectively, with 10 bases between them. Germline CDR1 reads SGHNT; CDR2 reads YYREEE (reference sequence). CDR3 in amino acids: CASSFGLQSYNEQFF. The DNA for the CDR3 is TGTGCCAGCAGCTTTGGGTTACAGTCCTACAATGAGCAGTTCTTC.

Turning to this clonotype: A far bigger clonotype differs at one base, so this is likely a read error. V and J are TRBV13 and TRBJ2-7; the match to TRBD1 covers 11 bases. Germline V gene sequence: CDR1 PRHDT, CDR2 FYEKMQ (reference sequence). This CDR3 has 15 residues. Trimming at V came to 5 bases and at J to 7 bases, leaving 10 bases not matched to a gene. CDR3 residues: CASSADRGRINEQYF. CDR3 nucleotide sequence: TGTGCCAGCAGCGCGGACAGGGGGCGAATCAATGAGCAGTACTTC.

Ten or more counts support this clonotype. The genes are TRBV30 and TRBJ1-1; possible D gene TRBD1, 6 bases. V was clipped by 2 bases and J by 7 bases, with 11 bases between them. Germline V CDR1 and CDR2: GTSNPN, SVGIG (reference sequence). CDR3 length: 12 residues. The CDR3 DNA reads as TGTGCCTGGAGTACCGGGACATTTGAAGCTTTCTTT. This encodes CAWSTGTFEAFF.

The sample holds many counts of this clonotype. This chain uses TRBV3-1 with TRBJ2-2, with TRBD2 matching over 10 bases. Germline lookup yields CDR1 LGHDT and CDR2 YNNKEL (reference sequence). The ends lost 2 bases at V and 4 bases at J; junction bases unmatched: 7. The CDR3 runs to 17 residues. The CDR3 loop reads CASSQLWSGRVTGELFF. CDR3 coding DNA: TGTGCCAGCAGCCAACTCTGGAGCGGGAGGGTCACCGGGGAGCTGTTTTTT.

In the case of this clonotype: A much larger clone differs by one base, so this may be a read error. J is TRBJ2-6 and V is TRBV7-2; D is unclear. V was trimmed by 5 bases and J by 0 bases, leaving 20 bases between them. CDR1 and CDR2 from the germline V gene are SGHTA and FQGNSA. CDR3 size: 19 residues. CDR3 DNA: TGTGCCAGCAGCGTAGATTTGGGCTGGCCCTTCTCTGGGGCCAACGTCCTGACTTTC. Amino acids: CASSVDLGWPFSGANVLTF.

There are many counts of this clonotype. The genes are TRBV19 and TRBJ2-1, with D possibly being TRBD2 (6 bases). The CDR3 sequence is 18 residues long. The ends were cut back, 7 bases at V and 0 bases at J, with 22 bases in the middle. The germline gives CDR1 LNHDA, CDR2 SQIVND (reference sequence). The CDR3 DNA follows: TGTGCCAGTATCCCGACCGGCGGGACGCCAGGCTCCTACAATGAGCAGTTCTTC. Amino acids: CASIPTGGTPGSYNEQFF. Looking up the rest from reference TRBV19 and TRBJ2-1 gives the full variable domain: DGGITQSPKYLFRKEGQNVTLSCEQNLNHDAMYWYRQDPGQGLRLIYYSQIVNDFQKGDIAEGYSVSREKKESFPLTVTSAQKNPTAFYLCASIPTGGTPGSYNEQFFGPGTRLTVL.

The chain carries TRBV19 and TRBJ2-4; the D gene could be TRBD1 or TRBD2 (6 bases each). The V end was cut by 0 bases, the J end by 9 bases, with 18 bases between. CDR1 and CDR2 (germline): LNHDA, SQIVND (reference sequence). CDR3 length equals 16 residues. CDR3 region: CASSIEATLARGIQYF. The CDR3 DNA follows: TGTGCCAGTAGTATAGAGGCTACACTAGCCAGGGGCATTCAGTACTTC.

This clonotype was seen ten or more times. The V and J genes are TRBV5-6 and TRBJ2-3; D ambiguous. CDR3 length equals 14 residues. The V gene's germline CDR1 is SGHDT and CDR2 YYEEEE. V lost 0 bases and J lost 4, with 9 bases in between. For the CDR3, the DNA is TGTGCCAGCAGCTTGGATTCAGGCCCAGATACGCAGTATTTT. Amino acids: CASSLDSGPDTQYF.

This clonotype showed up just a few times. The chain is built from TRBV30 and TRBJ1-5; 9 nucleotides match TRBD1. The CDR3 totals 16 residues. With V trimmed by 0 bases and J by 3 bases, 6 bases remained unmatched. The germline CDR1 and CDR2 sequences are GTSNPN and SVGIG (reference sequence). The CDR3 DNA follows: TGTGCCTGGAGTGTAACAGGGGGCCTCTTCAATCAGCCCCAGCATTTT. It translates to CAWSVTGGLFNQPQHF.